Following are 22 T cell receptor beta chains from one sample sequenced in a study of blood T cells in healthy people across ages (dated by TCRdb to 2014 to 2015). Library preparation employed 5' RACE. This sample was sequenced with an Illumina HiSeq 2500. A second PCR of about 7 to 12 cycles was performed with a sample-barcoded 5' primer and a J-beta primer mix. TCRdb handled the public reads itself, with Q25 trimming in fastp and clone calling in MiXCR, and kept productive beta chains. Duplicate CDR3 protein sequences are folded into a single record with the most common DNA and genes. Here the sample has approximately 960,000 distinct CDR3 sequences; under 35% occur a single time. Jointly, the top ten make up roughly a tenth of the sample. The same data also contributed to another study, on T cells of mothers and their children.

The sample comprised blood. These receptors all stem from a woman in her thirties or forties in good health.

With regard to this clonotype: A much larger clone sits a single nucleotide away, making a read error possible. This rearrangement joins TRBV28 to TRBJ2-1; 7 bases map to TRBD2. The V gene end was trimmed by 6 bases and the J gene end by 9 bases; junction bases not matched to a gene: 11. CDR1 and CDR2 (germline): MDHEN, SYDVKM. The CDR3 contains 14 residues. CDR3 sequence (DNA): TGTGCCAGCAGCCAAACGGGGGGACGTAGTGAGCAGTTCTTC. Translation: CASSQTGGRSEQFF.

This clonotype is a singleton in its sample. It is unclear where the CDR3 begins or ends on the DNA, so no DNA is shown, and the CDR3 is as TCRdb lists it. The CDR3 protein is CSVEVGQSLSYEQYFGPGNEKLFF. J is TRBJ1-4 and V is TRBV29-1; TRBD1 reflects the table's D call only, with no check against the DNA. The CDR3 has 24 residues if both end residues are counted. CDR1 is SQVTM, CDR2 ANQGSEA, per germline.

V usage is TRBV19 and J usage is TRBJ2-1; D gene ambiguous. CDR1 and CDR2 from the germline V gene are LNHDA and SQIVND (reference sequence). Trimming removed 0 bases from V and 11 bases from J, with 14 bases in between. The CDR3 has 14 amino acids. The CDR3 is CASSIDGVVAQQFF. The CDR3 nucleotides are TGTGCCAGTAGTATAGATGGCGTGGTCGCACAGCAGTTCTTC.

This chain links TRBV20-1 with TRBJ2-7; TRBD2 agrees at 8 bases. V was pared by 0 bases and J by 7 bases, with 23 bases of the junction left unmatched. The CDR3 is made up of 19 amino acids. From germline, CDR1 is DFQATT and CDR2 SNEGSKA (reference sequence). The CDR3 spells CSARDLMAGGLSSYNEQYF. CDR3 nucleotide sequence: TGCAGTGCTAGAGATCTTATGGCGGGGGGCCTCAGCTCCTACAATGAGCAGTACTTC.

The V and J genes are TRBV7-2 and TRBJ2-7, with unresolved D. The length of the CDR3 is 14 residues. V was cut by 4 bases and J by 2 bases, with 12 bases left in between. Germline CDR1 reads SGHTA; CDR2 reads FQGNSA. The CDR3 loop is CASSSRSAPYEQYF. CDR3 bases: TGTGCCAGCAGCTCCCGCAGCGCTCCCTACGAGCAGTACTTC.

The V call is TRBV28, the J call TRBJ2-4; D may correspond to TRBD1 or TRBD2 (5 bases each). The CDR3 totals 15 residues. CDR1 and CDR2 (germline): MDHEN, SYDVKM. The ends were cut back, 5 bases at V and 8 bases at J, with 19 bases in the middle. CDR3 nucleotides: TGTGCCAGCAGTCGACTGGGGGTTTCGGAATACATTCAGTACTTC. Encoded protein: CASSRLGVSEYIQYF.

The chain joins TRBV9 to TRBJ1-2; 7 bases align to TRBD1. Germline CDR1 SGDLS, CDR2 YYNGEE. The V segment lost 0 bases and the J segment 7 bases; nucleotides outside the gene matches: 6. The CDR3 has 14 amino acids. CDR3 nucleotide sequence: TGTGCCAGCAGCGTAGGGGCAGGGGGGTTTGGCTACACCTTC. Its protein product is CASSVGAGGFGYTF.

This clonotype was picked up a small number of times. The rearrangement links TRBV20-1 to TRBJ2-3; D gene uncertain. Trimming pared 7 bases from V and 0 bases from J, leaving 11 bases between. Germline CDR1 DFQATT, CDR2 SNEGSKA (reference sequence). The CDR3 has 13 amino acids. The CDR3 is CSVRGPSTDTQYF. The CDR3 bases are TGCAGTGTCCGAGGACCTAGCACAGATACGCAGTATTTT.

This clonotype was seen many times. The V call is TRBV7-2, the J call TRBJ1-4; D not certain. The CDR3 consists of 12 residues. Germline loops: CDR1 SGHTA, CDR2 FQGNSA. The ends were cut back, 5 bases at V and 3 bases at J, with 4 bases in the middle. The CDR3 coding sequence is TGTGCCAGCAGCCCACCTAATGAAAAACTGTTTTTT. The encoded protein is CASSPPNEKLFF. Full variable domain (remainder filled in from reference TRBV7-2 and TRBJ1-4): GAGVSQSPSNKVTEKGKDVELRCDPISGHTALYWYRQSLGQGLEFLIYFQGNSAPDKSGLPSDRFSAERTGGSVSTLTIQRTQQEDSAVYLCASSPPNEKLFFGSGTQLSVL.

This clonotype was observed a handful of times. J is TRBJ2-1 and V is TRBV24-1; weak D call: TRBD2 (5 bases). Germline assignment: CDR1 KGHDR and CDR2 SFDVKD. V lost 2 bases, J lost 2 bases, and 9 bases lay in between. The CDR3 covers 15 residues. CDR3 protein: CATSDYLGAYNEQFF. DNA of the CDR3: TGTGCCACCAGTGATTATCTGGGAGCCTACAATGAGCAGTTCTTC.

On this clonotype: A much larger clone sits a single nucleotide away, making a read error possible. Since no conserved phenylalanine or tryptophan closes the CDR3, a read error is the likely cause. The V call is TRBV27, the J call TRBJ2-1; 10 nucleotides agree with TRBD1. The germline V gene encodes CDR1 MNHEY and CDR2 SMNVEV (reference sequence). The CDR3 length is 16 residues. V dropped 5 bases and J dropped 2; count of bases not matched to a gene: 6. CDR3 coding DNA: TGTGCCAGCAGTACCCGGGACAGGGGTACCTACAATGAGCAGTTCTCC. Amino acids: CASSTRDRGTYNEQFS.

In nucleotides, the CDR3 is TGTGCCAGCAGCTTAGAACCGACAGGGGCTTATAGCAATCAGCCCCAGCATTTT. Amino acids: CASSLEPTGAYSNQPQHF. The chain is built from TRBV7-9 and TRBJ1-5; 8 bases are a match to TRBD1. The CDR3 spans 18 residues. The germline V gene has CDR1 SEHNR and CDR2 FQNEAQ (reference sequence). J gave up 0 bases and V 1 base, and 8 bases lay outside the gene matches.

The rearrangement joins TRBV11-2 to TRBJ1-5; the D gene is possibly TRBD1 (6 bases). Germline V gene lookup returns CDR1 SGHAT and CDR2 FQNNGV. V gave up 7 bases and J gave up 4 bases, with 8 bases separating them. The CDR3 sequence is 12 residues long. CDR3 region: CASNTGNQPQHF. The CDR3 DNA reads as TGTGCCAGCAACACAGGGAATCAGCCCCAGCATTTT. Full variable domain (outside the CDR3, taken from reference TRBV11-2 and TRBJ1-5): EAGVAQSPRYKIIEKRQSVAFWCNPISGHATLYWYQQILGQGPKLLIQFQNNGVVDDSQLPKDRFSAERLKGVDSTLKIQPAKLEDSAVYLCASNTGNQPQHFGDGTRLSIL.

The rearrangement links TRBV29-1 to TRBJ1-2; D is undetermined. This CDR3 has 12 amino acids. Trimming removed 6 bases from V and 6 bases from J, with 14 bases in between. Germline-derived CDR1 and CDR2 are SQVTM and ANQGSEA. Written as DNA, the CDR3 is TGCAGCGTGGCCTCTAACGGGAATGGCTACACCTTC. Protein sequence: CSVASNGNGYTF.

This clonotype appeared many times. The chain uses TRBV7-8 and TRBJ2-7; D unresolved. Germline assignment: CDR1 SGHVS and CDR2 FQNEAQ. The CDR3 has 15 residues. The ends were cut back, 4 bases at V and 1 base at J, with 14 bases in the middle. The CDR3 DNA reads TGTGCCAGCAGCTCCGGGCCCTACCAATCCTACGAGCAGTACTTC. Protein sequence: CASSSGPYQSYEQYF.

This clonotype occurred a few times. The CDR3 bases are TGTGCCAGCAGCCCCTGGACTAGCGGGGGGCCCACAGATACGCAGTATTTT. As protein: CASSPWTSGGPTDTQYF. This chain joins TRBV7-3 and TRBJ2-3; the match to TRBD2 covers 14 bases. This CDR3 spans 17 amino acids. Germline CDR1 and CDR2: SGHTA and FQGTGA. V lost 5 bases and J lost 2; bases outside the gene matches: 6.

The chain combines TRBV27 with TRBJ1-1, with 8 bases identical to TRBD1. Germline V gives CDR1 MNHEY, CDR2 SMNVEV (reference sequence). This CDR3 spans 14 amino acids. Trimming cost V 1 base and J 6 bases; bases outside gene matches: 4. For the CDR3, the DNA is TGTGCCAGCAGTTTATTCGACAGGGGCTCTGAAGCTTTCTTT. It translates to CASSLFDRGSEAFF.

This clonotype was observed a handful of times. The V call is TRBV21-1, the J call TRBJ2-7. TRBV21-1 is a pseudogene segment. The CDR3 is made up of 12 amino acids. Here the CDR3 DNA reads TGTGCCAGCAGCAAACTCCATGGGGAGCAGTACTTC. Protein product: CASSKLHGEQYF.

The chain carries TRBV27 and TRBJ1-2; D possibly corresponds to TRBD1 (5 bases). This CDR3 spans 14 amino acids. Trimming removed 0 bases from V and 3 bases from J, with 8 bases in between. In germline, CDR1 is MNHEY, CDR2 SMNVEV (reference sequence). CDR3 protein: CASSLSGTDYGYTF. The CDR3 DNA is TGTGCCAGCAGTTTATCGGGGACCGACTATGGCTACACCTTC.

This clonotype appeared a few times. J is TRBJ2-3 and V is TRBV7-9; 13 bases fit TRBD2. The CDR3 is 18 amino acids. The germline CDR1 and CDR2 sequences are SEHNR and FQNEAQ (reference sequence). J was trimmed by 5 bases and V by 6 bases; bases with no gene match: 14. The CDR3 sequence is CASSRLAGGSRGRDTQYF. In nucleotides, the CDR3 is TGTGCCAGCAGTCGACTAGCGGGGGGCTCCCGGGGGAGAGATACGCAGTATTTT.

This clonotype turned up a few times. This chain joins TRBV27 and TRBJ2-7, with TRBD2 matching over 7 bases. Germline values: CDR1 MNHEY, CDR2 SMNVEV (reference sequence). The CDR3 runs to 14 residues. J was trimmed by 7 bases and V by 8 bases; bases with no gene match: 14. As DNA, the CDR3 is TGTGCCAGCTCTATTGGGCCGTACGGGGGGGAGCAGTACTTC. This translates into CASSIGPYGGEQYF.

Notes on this clonotype: The junction and the germline gene differ at one end; a read error may be behind it. The J gene is TRBJ1-3, the V gene TRBV9; D unresolved. The germline V gene has CDR1 SGDLS and CDR2 YYNGEE. The CDR3 spans 11 residues. CDR3 sequence reads: CASGKENAIYF. The CDR3 DNA reads as TGTGCCAGCGGAAAGGAAAACGCCATATATTTT.